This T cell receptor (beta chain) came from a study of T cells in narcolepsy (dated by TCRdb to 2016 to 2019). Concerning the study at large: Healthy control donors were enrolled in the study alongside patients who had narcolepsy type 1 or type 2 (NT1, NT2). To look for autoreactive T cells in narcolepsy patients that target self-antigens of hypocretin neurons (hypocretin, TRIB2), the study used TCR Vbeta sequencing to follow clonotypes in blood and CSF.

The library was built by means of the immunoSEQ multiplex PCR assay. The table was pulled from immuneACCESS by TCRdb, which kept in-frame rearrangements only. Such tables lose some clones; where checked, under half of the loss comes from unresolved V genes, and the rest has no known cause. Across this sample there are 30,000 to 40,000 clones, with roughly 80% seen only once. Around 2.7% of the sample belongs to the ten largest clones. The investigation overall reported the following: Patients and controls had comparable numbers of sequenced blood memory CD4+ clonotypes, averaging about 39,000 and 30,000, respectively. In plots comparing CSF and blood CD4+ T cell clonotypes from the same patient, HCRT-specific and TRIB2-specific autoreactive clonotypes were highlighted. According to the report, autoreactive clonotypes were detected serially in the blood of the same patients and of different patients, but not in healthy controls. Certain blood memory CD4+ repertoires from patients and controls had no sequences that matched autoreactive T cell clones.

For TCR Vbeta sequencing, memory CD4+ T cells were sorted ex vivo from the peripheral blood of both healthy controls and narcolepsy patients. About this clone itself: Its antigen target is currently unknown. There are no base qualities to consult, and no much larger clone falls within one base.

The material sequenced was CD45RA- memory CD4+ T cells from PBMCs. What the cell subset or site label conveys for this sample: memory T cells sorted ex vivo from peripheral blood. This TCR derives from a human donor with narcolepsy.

The CDR3 amino acid sequence is: CASSKFRGQGETQYF. The nucleotide sequence is given as TGTGCCAGCAGTAAATTCAGGGGGCAGGGAGAGACCCAGTACTTC. In this chain, TRBV6-1 is recombined with TRBJ2-5; 8 central nucleotides agree with TRBD1. From cysteine to phenylalanine, the CDR3 is 15 amino acids long. The retained sequence is limited to the CDR3, 45 bases, with the frame set at the first base. V is pruned by 5 bases and J by 4 bases, leaving 9 bases of the junction without a gene match. CDR1 and CDR2, per the germline V gene, are MNHNS and SASEGT.